The clone carrying this TCR beta chain appeared a few times. Its antigen remains unknown. Trimming took 6 bases from V and 3 from J; bases not matched to a gene: 13. CDR1 and CDR2 from the germline V gene are DFQATT and SNEGSKA (reference sequence). The CDR3 totals 15 residues. This sample is part of a study of identical twins. Study-level points and caveats: Whereas memory repertoires showed no such difference, abundant cord blood beta clonotypes carried fewer insertions. Modelling approaches yielded underestimates of out-of-frame TCR alpha sharing between monozygotic twins.

After template switching added a universal primer site, the resulting cDNA carried unique molecular identifiers. TCRdb processed the 5' RACE reads anew with MiXCR; each CDR3 protein has one entry. The sample records around 1.7 million distinct CDR3 sequences, 32% being singletons. The sequenced material came from cord blood. This chain connects TRBV20-1 to TRBJ2-7, with 8 positions matching TRBD2. The source is a newborn girl in good health. The chain's CDR3 is CSATRPGTRYYEQYF. In nucleotides, the CDR3 is TGCAGTGCCACCAGACCCGGGACTAGGTACTACGAGCAGTACTTC.